This T cell receptor beta chain emerged from a study of cytomegalovirus exposure and HLA in healthy donors. At the level of the study: A subsequent analysis reported that the 120 validation repertoires were produced on the same platform that had also been used for the approximately 700 first-cohort repertoires.

Profiling relied on immunoSEQ multiplex PCR, and the TCRdb table lists in-frame clones only, not all of them. The table includes 90,000 or so clones, about 96% detected once. Study findings and constraints: It was found in a later analysis that first-cohort TCR clusters tended to co-occur in the roughly 120 validation repertoires.

Germline V gene data show CDR1 as SGDLS and CDR2 as YYNGEE. CDR3 length: 16 amino acids. V shed 2 bases, J shed 0 bases, and the junction held 4 bases outside the gene matches. Points on this clone: The antigen remains unidentified.

The sequenced sample consisted of PBMCs. The sequence derives from a man younger than 30 in good health and CMV-seronegative. This chain joins TRBV9 and TRBJ2-2; TRBD1 aligns across 7 bases. The CDR3 nucleotides read TGTGCCAGCAGCGTTGGGACAGTCGCGAACACCGGGGAGCTGTTTTTT. It codes for CASSVGTVANTGELFF. The full variable domain, in which reference TRBV9 and TRBJ2-2 provide the parts outside the CDR3, is DSGVTQTPKHLITATGQRVTLRCSPRSGDLSVYWYQQSLDQGLQFLIQYYNGEERAKGNILERFSAQQFPDLHSELNLSSLELGDSALYFCASSVGTVANTGELFFGEGSRLTVL.